These 30 T cell receptor beta chains came from one sample sequenced in a study of post-analysis software for immune sequencing data. TCR beta libraries were prepared from cDNA with unique molecular identifiers. Each CDR3 protein is one row after TCRdb ran MiXCR on the PCR reads. This table has about 680,000 distinct CDR3 sequences, roughly three fifths appearing once. Their antigens remain unidentified. Study conclusions and caveats: Several TRBV segments were more frequent in patients than controls; TRBV5-6, TRBV5-1 and TRBV20-1 belonged to this group.

Sequencing was performed on blood. The receptors stem from a girl aged 2 to 10 with multiple sclerosis.

The chain is built from TRBV14 and TRBJ2-3; 12 bases are shared with TRBD2. CDR1 and CDR2 (germline): SGHDN, FVKESK. V was pared by 4 bases and J by 14 bases, with 10 bases of the junction left unmatched. The CDR3 is 14 amino acids. CDR3 coding DNA: TGTGCCAGCAGCCGGGGACTAGCGGGTCCCCCGCGGTATTTT. Amino acid sequence: CASSRGLAGPPRYF.

V is TRBV9 and J is TRBJ1-2; TRBD1 is a possible D gene (5 bases). Per germline, CDR1 SGDLS and CDR2 YYNGEE. CDR3 length: 13 residues. V lost 0 bases to trimming and J lost 4 bases, with 7 bases between them. CDR3 sequence reads: CASSVGGSYGYTF. The DNA of the CDR3 is TGTGCCAGCAGCGTAGGGGGCTCCTATGGCTACACCTTC.

J is TRBJ1-5 and V is TRBV6-2 or TRBV6-3; TRBD1 agrees at 7 bases. The J segment lost 4 bases and the V segment lost 0 bases, leaving 3 bases of the junction unmatched. Germline V gives CDR1 MNHEY, CDR2 SVGEGT. The CDR3 sequence is 15 residues long. In DNA, the CDR3 is TGTGCCAGCAGTTACTCTACAGGGGCAAATCAGCCCCAGCATTTT. This gives the protein CASSYSTGANQPQHF.

This chain links TRBV6-1 with TRBJ2-6, with D perhaps TRBD2 (5 bases). The V end lost 2 bases, the J end lost 2 bases, and 16 bases lay between the germline ends. This CDR3 is 18 amino acids long. Germline assignment: CDR1 MNHNS and CDR2 SASEGT. The CDR3 coding sequence is TGTGCCAGCAGTGAATCTATGCGATCGAGGGCTGGGGCCAACGTCCTGACTTTC. This sequence encodes CASSESMRSRAGANVLTF.

The V and J genes are TRBV29-1 and TRBJ2-7, with TRBD2 matching 13 bases. J gave up 4 bases and V 0 bases, and 3 bases lay outside the gene matches. This CDR3 contains 15 residues. The germline gives CDR1 SQVTM, CDR2 ANQGSEA. In DNA, the CDR3 is TGCAGCGTTGAAGAGGGGACTAGCGGGGATTACGAGCAGTACTTC. Translation gives CSVEEGTSGDYEQYF.

V usage is TRBV5-5 and J usage is TRBJ1-2, with a weak D call TRBD1 (5 bases). Trimming cost V 0 bases and J 3 bases, with 12 bases left between them. The CDR3 length is 15 residues. Germline CDR1 reads SGHKS; CDR2 reads YYEKEE (reference sequence). The CDR3 nucleotides are TGTGCCAGCAGCTTGGGGTCCCGGGACCACTATGGCTACACCTTC. Its translation is CASSLGSRDHYGYTF. Based on the CDR3 plus reference TRBV5-5 and TRBJ1-2, the full variable domain is DAGVTQSPTHLIKTRGQQVTLRCSPISGHKSVSWYQQVLGQGPQFIFQYYEKEERGRGNFPDRFSARQFPNYSSELNVNALLLGDSALYLCASSLGSRDHYGYTFGSGTRLTVV.

The V call is TRBV5-6, the J call TRBJ2-1, with D hard to call. Germline V gives CDR1 SGHDT, CDR2 YYEEEE. V dropped 6 bases and J dropped 4 bases, with 20 bases sitting between them. This CDR3 has 16 residues. The DNA for the CDR3 is TGTGCCAGCACTGTTGCCTCGGGCAGAAGGTACAATGAGCAGTTCTTC. Translated, it gives CASTVASGRRYNEQFF. The complete variable domain, with remaining parts taken from reference TRBV5-6 and TRBJ2-1, reads DAGVTQSPTHLIKTRGQQVTLRCSPKSGHDTVSWYQQALGQGPQFIFQYYEEEERQRGNFPDRFSGHQFPNYSSELNVNALLLGDSALYLCASTVASGRRYNEQFFGPGTRLTVL.

The J gene is TRBJ2-5, the V gene TRBV2; a possible D gene is TRBD2 (6 bases). Trimming took 6 bases from V and 1 from J, leaving 9 bases between them. Germline V CDR1 and CDR2: SNHLY, FYNNEI. The CDR3 runs 13 residues. In nucleotides, the CDR3 is TGTGCCAGCAGGACGGGGGTCCAAGAGACCCAGTACTTC. It is translated as CASRTGVQETQYF.

This rearrangement joins TRBV14 to TRBJ1-2; D gene ambiguous. V shed 3 bases and J shed 3 bases, with 8 bases lying between them. The CDR3 has 13 residues. CDR1 is SGHDN, CDR2 FVKESK, per germline. The CDR3 DNA sequence: TGTGCCAGCAGCCATAGATCGGACTATGGCTACACCTTC. It codes for CASSHRSDYGYTF.

This chain connects TRBV7-9 to TRBJ2-4; D is tentatively TRBD1 or TRBD2 (5 bases each). Near its end, the DNA agrees better with TRBJ2-7, so the J call may be wrong. The CDR3 covers 16 residues. Germline assignment: CDR1 SEHNR and CDR2 FQNEAQ (reference sequence). The CDR3 region has the DNA TGTGCCAGCAGCATCCTCCGGGACGACAGAGGATACGAGCAGTACTTC. The encoded protein is CASSILRDDRGYEQYF.

This clonotype was seen just once. V gene TRBV24-1 combines with J gene TRBJ2-5; 10 bases are a match to TRBD2. The CDR3 has 17 residues. The V and J ends lost 4 bases and 5 bases, in that order; junction bases with no gene match: 12. Germline-derived CDR1 and CDR2 are KGHDR and SFDVKD. The chain's CDR3 is CATSESSGGAGWETQYF. DNA of the CDR3: TGTGCCACCAGTGAATCCAGCGGGGGGGCCGGATGGGAGACCCAGTACTTC.

The sample holds a few counts of this clonotype. The chain recombines TRBV6-2 or TRBV6-3 with TRBJ2-7; 9 nucleotides match TRBD1. J lost 2 bases, V lost 4 bases, and 9 bases had no gene match. Germline CDR1 reads MNHEY; CDR2 reads SVGEGT. The CDR3 extends over 16 amino acids. CDR3 DNA sequence: TGTGCCAGCAGTTCCGTAACAGGGGGCCAGACCTACGAGCAGTACTTC. Translating it yields CASSSVTGGQTYEQYF.

This rearrangement joins TRBV12-3 or TRBV12-4 to TRBJ2-4; D is tentatively TRBD1 or TRBD2 (6 bases each). The CDR3 consists of 15 residues. Trimming took off 6 bases at V and 8 bases at J, with 20 bases between the two ends. In nucleotides, the CDR3 is TGTGCCAGCAGGCCAGACCAGGGAAGGGGGGACATTCAGTACTTC. It encodes CASRPDQGRGDIQYF.

This clonotype has more than one count but fewer than ten. V gene TRBV7-9 combines with J gene TRBJ2-1; D is perhaps TRBD1 or TRBD2 (5 bases each). There are 13 residues in the CDR3. V was cut by 3 bases and J by 9 bases, with 12 bases left in between. The germline CDR1 and CDR2 sequences are SEHNR and FQNEAQ (reference sequence). CDR3 sequence: CASSFYQGAEQFF. The CDR3 coding sequence is TGTGCCAGCAGCTTTTACCAGGGAGCTGAGCAGTTCTTC.

The chain employs TRBV4-1 and TRBJ2-3; 7 bases line up with TRBD1. V dropped 4 bases and J dropped 3; count of bases not matched to a gene: 7. CDR3 size: 15 residues. In germline, CDR1 is MGHRA, CDR2 YSYEKL. This chain's CDR3 is CASSRSDRITDTQYF. CDR3 sequence (DNA): TGCGCCAGCAGCCGCTCGGACAGGATAACAGATACGCAGTATTTT.

V usage is TRBV29-1 and J usage is TRBJ2-7, with unresolved D. The germline gives CDR1 SQVTM, CDR2 ANQGSEA. Trimming shortened V by 2 bases and J by 2 bases, and 7 bases separated the two germline ends. The CDR3 length is 12 residues. The CDR3 DNA sequence: TGCAGCGTTGAAAGAGGAACCTACGAGCAGTACTTC. It specifies CSVERGTYEQYF.

The rearrangement links TRBV7-2 to TRBJ2-4; 9 bases match TRBD2. The J call may be incorrect, as the DNA end agrees better with TRBJ2-5. The germline gives CDR1 SGHTA, CDR2 FQGNSA. This CDR3 is built from 17 residues. CDR3 amino acids: CASSIKRGAFLVETQYF. The CDR3 nucleotides read TGTGCCAGCAGCATAAAGCGGGGGGCTTTCTTGGTGGAGACCCAGTACTTC.

This clonotype appeared a few times. The V gene is TRBV20-1, the J gene TRBJ2-1; the D gene is possibly TRBD2 (6 bases). Germline V CDR1 and CDR2: DFQATT, SNEGSKA (reference sequence). CDR3 length: 16 amino acids. V was clipped by 0 bases and J by 0 bases, with 12 bases between them. The CDR3 DNA reads as TGCAGTGCTAGAGAGTCGACTAGTCTCTCCTACAATGAGCAGTTCTTC. Residues: CSARESTSLSYNEQFF.

This chain connects TRBV12-3 or TRBV12-4 to TRBJ1-2; 9 positions agree with TRBD1. The CDR3 is made up of 15 amino acids. V shed 4 bases and J 6 bases; nucleotides not matched to a gene: 9. The CDR3 loop reads CASSYRDRVEDGYTF. The CDR3 nucleotides read TGTGCCAGCAGTTACCGGGACAGGGTGGAGGATGGCTACACCTTC.

The rearrangement uses TRBV7-2 and TRBJ2-7; D not certain. Between the trimmed V and J ends, which lost 1 base and 3 bases, there was a span of 7 bases. Germline values: CDR1 SGHTA, CDR2 FQGNSA. The length of the CDR3 is 13 residues. The CDR3 is CASSLDTDYEQYF. CDR3 DNA sequence: TGTGCCAGCAGCTTAGACACCGACTACGAGCAGTACTTC.

The chain links TRBV10-3 to TRBJ2-3, with D perhaps being TRBD1 or TRBD2 (6 bases each). Deletions cut 0 bases from V and 2 bases from J, with 15 bases between. The CDR3 is made up of 17 amino acids. CDR1 and CDR2 (germline): ENHRY, SYGVKD. The CDR3 DNA reads as TGTGCCATCAGTGAGTCGAAGAGGGGGGAGCCCACAGATACGCAGTATTTT. This translates into CAISESKRGEPTDTQYF.

The chain has TRBV5-5 and TRBJ2-3; D remains ambiguous. Germline lookup yields CDR1 SGHKS and CDR2 YYEKEE (reference sequence). CDR3 length: 12 residues. V was shortened by 1 base and J by 10 bases, with 10 bases between the two germline ends. CDR3 nucleotides: TGTGCCAGCAGCTTGACACTTGAAGCGCAGTATTTT. It codes for CASSLTLEAQYF.

V usage is TRBV5-5 and J usage is TRBJ2-5, with D maybe TRBD2 (6 bases). The CDR3 spans 15 residues. V was clipped by 3 bases and J by 0 bases, with 12 bases between them. CDR1 is SGHKS and CDR2 is YYEKEE in the germline V gene (reference sequence). CDR3 nucleotide sequence: TGTGCCAGCAGCTACTCGTGGGGGGACCAAGAGACCCAGTACTTC. It translates to CASSYSWGDQETQYF.

As to this clonotype: A junction end diverges from the germline sequence, so it may reflect a read error. The chain uses TRBV24-1 and TRBJ2-7, with D tentatively TRBD1 (5 bases). CDR3 length: 15 residues. CDR1 is KGHDR, CDR2 SFDVKD, per germline. The CDR3 region is CTTSDQDKSFYEQYF. DNA of the CDR3: TGTACCACCAGTGATCAGGACAAGAGCTTTTACGAGCAGTACTTC.

For this clonotype: The germline gene is not matched at one end of the junction; a read error may be the cause. The chain joins TRBV20-1 to TRBJ2-5; 10 bases fit TRBD2. The germline V gene has CDR1 DFQATT and CDR2 SNEGSKA (reference sequence). The CDR3 has 14 residues. CDR3 loop: CSDRSGGAGETQYF. The CDR3 DNA sequence: TGCAGTGATAGAAGCGGGGGGGCCGGAGAGACCCAGTACTTC.

As to this clonotype: At one boundary the junction diverges from the germline segment, which might be a read error. The chain combines TRBV7-6 with TRBJ2-7; no firm D call. Per the germline V gene, CDR1 is SGHVS and CDR2 is FNYEAQ. The CDR3 has 13 amino acids. The CDR3 bases are TGTGCCAGCAGCTTAGACCCCTCCTACGGGCAGTACTTC. This translates into CASSLDPSYGQYF. The whole variable domain, remainder taken from reference TRBV7-6 and TRBJ2-7, is GAGVSQSPRYKVTKRGQDVALRCDPISGHVSLYWYRQALGQGPEFLTYFNYEAQQDKSGLPNDRFSAERPEGSISTLTIQRTEQRDSAMYRCASSLDPSYGQYFGPGTRLTVT.

The rearrangement uses TRBV5-1 and TRBJ2-3, with D unresolved. This CDR3 is 13 amino acids long. V shed 4 bases and J shed 5 bases, with 11 bases lying between them. Germline CDR1 SGHRS, CDR2 YFSETQ. The CDR3 region is CASSRIGVDTQYF. CDR3 DNA: TGCGCCAGCAGCAGGATCGGCGTAGATACGCAGTATTTT.

This clonotype has more than one count but fewer than ten. The chain employs TRBV7-6 and TRBJ2-3, with 7 bases identical to TRBD2. The CDR3 extends over 13 amino acids. V was pared by 5 bases and J by 5 bases, with 4 bases of the junction left unmatched. The germline V gene encodes CDR1 SGHVS and CDR2 FNYEAQ. For the CDR3, the DNA is TGTGCCAGCAGCGAATCTAGCGGAGATACGCAGTATTTT. Translating it yields CASSESSGDTQYF.

This clonotype has only a few counts. This chain uses TRBV6-2 or TRBV6-3 with TRBJ2-3; 8 bases are shared with TRBD2. Germline loops: CDR1 MNHEY, CDR2 SVGEGT. With V trimmed by 2 bases and J by 6 bases, 13 bases remained unmatched. This CDR3 spans 17 amino acids. The CDR3 DNA reads as TGTGCCAGCAGTTACCCGGGGACTAGAATCCTGGCCGATACGCAGTATTTT. Translating it yields CASSYPGTRILADTQYF.

The chain links TRBV6-5 to TRBJ2-1; D might be TRBD1 (6 bases). Between the trimmed V and J ends, which lost 5 bases and 2 bases, there was a span of 16 bases. The CDR3 totals 16 residues. The germline CDR1 and CDR2 sequences are MNHEY and SVGAGI. The CDR3 spells CASSKGKTGAYNEQFF. CDR3 nucleotide sequence: TGTGCCAGCAGTAAGGGGAAGACAGGAGCCTACAATGAGCAGTTCTTC.